This T cell receptor (beta chain) was documented in a study of OX40 agonist ivuxolimab in advanced cancers. Study-level information: The dose-escalation cohort was around 83% male, with a mean age of around 60 years, ranging roughly 23 to 79.

Study results and caveats: Partial responders receiving 0.1-3.0 mg/kg showed among the lowest clonal expansion. In CD8+ T cells, expanded clones were on average more numerous than in CD4+. Antigen specificity was not determined for the expanded peripheral T cells.

J lost 7 bases, V lost 1 base, and 6 bases had no gene match. Germline V gene lookup returns CDR1 SGHAT and CDR2 FQNNGV. The CDR3 runs 15 residues. On this clone: Its matching antigen is unknown.

The assay was immunoSEQ multiplex PCR, and TCRdb's table has in-frame clones only and misses some. The table has about 53,000 clones, 70% to 80% seen once. The material was CD4+ or CD8+ T cells sorted from blood, obtained in a trial of the OX40 agonist ivuxolimab. The receptor comes from an adult with an advanced solid tumor such as melanoma, head and neck, liver or kidney cancer. The rearrangement joins TRBV11-2 to TRBJ2-1; 8 nucleotides agree with TRBD2. CDR3 sequence reads: CASSLVGGGWNEQFF. CDR3 sequence (DNA): TGTGCCAGCAGCTTAGTTGGCGGGGGGTGGAATGAGCAGTTCTTC.